A selection of T cell receptor beta chains follows, all from one sample in a study of blood T cell repertoires in COVID-19. Profiled with immunoSEQ multiplex PCR; TCRdb holds only in-frame clones, not every one. Of about 120,000 clones detected, roughly 88% appear once; the ten largest clones hold almost 0.9%. What was sequenced was peripheral blood. These receptors came from a woman aged 50 to 60 with active or convalescent COVID-19. Each CDR3 is given with its conserved first and last residue. Fields, in order: clone size, J gene, V gene, D gene, CDR3 DNA, CDR3 protein. A D gene is named only where the DNA matches it firmly. A row's size may be missing; if present it is once, few, many or a size class.

. | TRBJ2-7 | TRBV19 | . | TGTGCCAGTAGAAGATTGGACATAATCTCCTACGAGCAGTACTTC | CASRRLDIISYEQYF
. | TRBJ2-5 | TRBV5-8 | . | TGTGCCAGCAGCTTGGACTACCCAGAGACCCAGTACTTC | CASSLDYPETQYF
once | TRBJ2-1 | TRBV11-1 | TRBD1 | TGTGCCAGCAGCTTAGGGGGGGACAGGGGTTCCCGTCGGCAGTTCTTC | CASSLGGDRGSRRQFF
. | TRBJ1-3 | TRBV28 | TRBD1 | TGTGCCAGCAGTCCAGACAGGGGGCTGGGAAACACCATATATTTT | CASSPDRGLGNTIYF
. | TRBJ2-7 | TRBV7-9 | . | TGTGCCAGCAGCTTAGCGGGAGCCTACGAGCAGTACTTC | CASSLAGAYEQYF
. | TRBJ1-4 | TRBV18 | . | TGTGCCAGCTCACCACCGGACCTTGGGGCAGAAAAACTGTTTTTT | CASSPPDLGAEKLFF
. | TRBJ2-3 | TRBV7-9 | TRBD1 | TGTGCCAGCAGCTTAGCGGGACGACAGGGAGATACGCAGTATTTT | CASSLAGRQGDTQYF
. | TRBJ1-1 | TRBV28 | . | TGTGCCAGCAGTTTCAGTGAAGCTTTCTTT | CASSFSEAFF
. | TRBJ2-1 | TRBV20-1 | TRBD2 | TGCAGTGCTAGTGGGGGACTAGCGGGAGGGCCCACGAGCTCCTACAATGAGCAGTTCTTC | CSASGGLAGGPTSSYNEQFF
few | TRBJ2-1 | TRBV6-5 | TRBD2 | TGTGCCAGCAGTTACTCTGGCGGGAGGCGGGATGAGCAGTTCTTC | CASSYSGGRRDEQFF
. | TRBJ1-5 | TRBV2 | TRBD1 | TGTGCCAGCAGTTCTCTCCGAGGGGGCGGTCAGCCCCAGCATTTT | CASSSLRGGGQPQHF
. | TRBJ2-1 | TRBV19 | . | TGTGCCAGTAGTGGCAGGGACTCCTACAATGAGCAGTTCTTC | CASSGRDSYNEQFF
few | TRBJ2-7 | TRBV5-1 | . | TGCGCCAGCAGCTTGCCAGGCACCTACGAGCAGTACTTC | CASSLPGTYEQYF
. | TRBJ2-2 | TRBV28 | . | TGTGCCAGCAGTAGGCGGGCGCATCCCCCCGGGGAGCTGTTTTTT | CASSRRAHPPGELFF
. | TRBJ1-5 | TRBV5-6 | . | TGTGCCAGCAGCGAGGGGACCGGGGGTCGGCCCCAGCATTTT | CASSEGTGGRPQHF
. | TRBJ1-5 | TRBV6-5 | . | TGTGCCAGCAGGGTACAGGGTTATAGCAATCAGCCCCAGCATTTT | CASRVQGYSNQPQHF
. | TRBJ2-7 | TRBV7-6 | . | TGTGCCAGCAGCTTAGACGCAGGTTCCTCCTACGAGCAGTACTTC | CASSLDAGSSYEQYF
. | TRBJ2-7 | TRBV19 | TRBD2 | TGTGCCAGTAACCCCGGCGGGACTAGTTCCTACGAGCAGTACTTC | CASNPGGTSSYEQYF